This T cell receptor beta chain was sequenced during a study of response to subunit inactivated influenza vaccine. Germline V CDR1 and CDR2: SGDLS, YYNGEE. V gave up 4 bases and J gave up 4 bases, with 14 bases separating them. The CDR3 totals 15 residues. Using its own MiXCR run on the RT-PCR reads, TCRdb lists one record per CDR3 protein. The data hold a few hundred thousand distinct CDR3 sequences, with 10% to 12% observed a single time. This sample also belongs to another study, concerning T cells expressing NK-cell markers. Per that paper: TCR beta libraries carry UMIs added by 5'RACE template switching. The authors derived TCR beta repertoires from sorted CD3+CD56+NKG2C+, CD3+CD56+NKG2C- and CD3+CD56-NKG2C+ T cells.

This chain joins TRBV9 and TRBJ2-2, with a possible D match to TRBD1 (6 bases). The receptor comes from a middle-aged man who received an inactivated influenza vaccine. This sample comprised PBMCs from blood, obtained on the day of vaccination. This CDR3 reads CASSPQGSSTGELFF. Written as DNA, the CDR3 is TGTGCCAGCAGCCCACAGGGCTCCTCCACCGGGGAGCTGTTTTTT. Supplemented by reference TRBV9 and TRBJ2-2, the full variable domain reads DSGVTQTPKHLITATGQRVTLRCSPRSGDLSVYWYQQSLDQGLQFLIQYYNGEERAKGNILERFSAQQFPDLHSELNLSSLELGDSALYFCASSPQGSSTGELFFGEGSRLTVL.